The 30 T cell receptor beta chains reported below all come from one sample, sequenced in a study of persistence of HIV-infected CD4 T cells. Which antigens these TCRs recognize remains unknown. The libraries were made with immunoSEQ version 4 in survey mode. Using immunoSEQ multiplex PCR, the repertoire was profiled, and TCRdb retains in-frame clones only, with some absent. This sample has more than 30,000 clones, with roughly four fifths found just once. An overlapping HIV-1 Gag peptide pool stimulated these cells at 0.75 to 1 ug/peptide/mL. Sorted nonresponding memory CD4+ T cells were CD40L-negative, CD69-negative, CD45RO-high. Sample: CD4+ T cells sorted from PBMCs after approximately 20-hour stimulation, taken from a patient who received antiretroviral therapy. These receptors were collected from an adult woman with HIV who was CMV-seropositive.

CDR3 nucleotide sequence: TGTGCCATCAGTGACCCGACAGGGAGCCATGGCTACACCTTC. Its protein product is CAISDPTGSHGYTF. V gene TRBV10-3 combines with J gene TRBJ1-2, with 7 nucleotides matching TRBD1. In germline, CDR1 is ENHRY, CDR2 SYGVKD. The CDR3 contains 14 residues. The ends lost 3 bases at V and 6 bases at J; junction bases unmatched: 7.

The chain recombines TRBV14 with TRBJ1-1, with unresolved D. Per germline, CDR1 SGHDN and CDR2 FVKESK. This CDR3 comprises 13 residues. Trimming stripped 5 bases from V and 1 base from J, with 8 bases between. Here the CDR3 reads CASSVQPNTEAFF. The CDR3 nucleotides are TGTGCCAGCAGCGTGCAACCGAACACTGAAGCTTTCTTT. Together with reference TRBV14 and TRBJ1-1, the CDR3 gives the full variable domain: EAGVTQFPSHSVIEKGQTVTLRCDPISGHDNLYWYRRVMGKEIKFLLHFVKESKQDESGMPNNRFLAERTGGTYSTLKVQPAELEDSGVYFCASSVQPNTEAFFGQGTRLTVV.

To note about this clone: The junction departs from germline at one end; a sequencing error may be responsible. This chain uses TRBV2 with TRBJ1-2; D is unresolved. CDR3 length: 15 amino acids. CDR1 and CDR2 (germline): SNHLY, FYNNEI. In DNA, the CDR3 is TGTGCCAGCAGTGAAATGGGGATCTCTAAGTATGGCTACACCTTC. Encoded protein: CASSEMGISKYGYTF.

The chain is built from TRBV9 and TRBJ2-3; 9 bases are a match to TRBD2. CDR1 is SGDLS and CDR2 is YYNGEE in the germline V gene. The CDR3 loop spans 16 amino acids. Losses at the gene ends were 5 bases for V and 7 bases for J; bases not matched to a gene: 14. The CDR3 is CASSVGRREGINTQYF. The CDR3 nucleotides read TGTGCCAGCAGTGTCGGGAGGCGGGAGGGCATAAATACGCAGTATTTT.

The rearrangement uses TRBV18 and TRBJ2-7, with D perhaps assigned TRBD1 or TRBD2 (5 bases each). The CDR3 extends over 17 amino acids. Per the germline V gene, CDR1 is KGHSH and CDR2 is LQKENI. Trimming took 3 bases from V and 3 from J, leaving 21 bases between them. The CDR3 region is CASSPFAPWDGDYEQYF. The CDR3 DNA reads as TGTGCCAGCTCACCTTTCGCGCCTTGGGACGGGGACTACGAGCAGTACTTC.

This chain joins TRBV13 and TRBJ1-2, with D possibly TRBD1 on 6 matching bases. V was pared by 5 bases and J by 8 bases, with 15 bases between. Germline-derived CDR1 and CDR2 are PRHDT and FYEKMQ (reference sequence). The CDR3 is 13 residues long. The CDR3 coding sequence is TGTGCCAGCAGCGCCCAGGGGATCGGGGGCTACACCTTC. Encoded protein: CASSAQGIGGYTF.

The chain couples TRBV5-1 to TRBJ2-3; 11 bases map to TRBD2. The CDR3 consists of 17 residues. The J segment lost 5 bases and the V segment lost 5 bases, leaving 13 bases of the junction unmatched. Germline V CDR1 and CDR2: SGHRS, YFSETQ. The CDR3 is CASRPGTSGELQDTQYF. The CDR3 nucleotides are TGCGCCAGCAGGCCCGGGACTAGCGGAGAACTCCAAGATACGCAGTATTTT.

There are a few counts of this clone. A junction boundary mismatches the germline segment, possibly from a read error. This chain uses TRBV10-1 with TRBJ2-2, with D tentatively TRBD1 (6 bases). The germline V gene has CDR1 WNHNN and CDR2 SYGVQD (reference sequence). The CDR3 is 16 residues long. This chain's CDR3 is CASSETDSFEHRGAVF. DNA for the CDR3: TGCGCCAGCAGTGAGACGGACAGCTTTGAACACCGGGGAGCTGTTTTT.

The genes are TRBV30 and TRBJ1-1, with D hard to call. V was shortened by 1 base and J by 2 bases, with 17 bases between the two germline ends. Germline CDR1 GTSNPN, CDR2 SVGIG (reference sequence). This CDR3 has 16 amino acids. CDR3 loop: CAWSGPRGGRNTEAFF. The CDR3 DNA reads TGTGCCTGGAGTGGACCTCGGGGAGGCAGAAACACTGAAGCTTTCTTT.

This clone was detected only a few times. The chain is built from TRBV5-5 and TRBJ1-2, with 8 bases aligning to TRBD1. This CDR3 is 12 amino acids long. Trimming cost V 3 bases and J 7 bases; bases outside gene matches: 2. Per the germline V gene, CDR1 is SGHKS and CDR2 is YYEKEE (reference sequence). In DNA form, the CDR3 reads TGTGCCAGCAGCTCCGGACAGGGTGGCTACACCTTC. This translates into CASSSGQGGYTF.

With respect to this clone: Distinct nucleotide sequences in the sample also encode this CDR3. This chain links TRBV9 with TRBJ1-1, with TRBD1 identical over 8 bases. J was trimmed by 4 bases and V by 3 bases; bases with no gene match: 5. Germline assignment: CDR1 SGDLS and CDR2 YYNGEE. CDR3 length: 14 residues. CDR3 sequence: CASSAQTGGTEAFF. The CDR3 nucleotides read TGTGCCAGCAGCGCCCAAACAGGGGGCACTGAAGCTTTCTTT.

The chain couples TRBV5-6 to TRBJ1-1; D unresolved. This CDR3 is built from 15 residues. Germline CDR1 reads SGHDT; CDR2 reads YYEEEE. The V gene lost 2 bases and the J gene lost 1 base, with 12 bases spanning the gap. CDR3 in amino acids: CASSFLYNPNTEAFF. In DNA, the CDR3 is TGTGCCAGCAGCTTTCTTTACAACCCGAACACTGAAGCTTTCTTT. Full variable domain (outside the CDR3, taken from reference TRBV5-6 and TRBJ1-1): DAGVTQSPTHLIKTRGQQVTLRCSPKSGHDTVSWYQQALGQGPQFIFQYYEEEERQRGNFPDRFSGHQFPNYSSELNVNALLLGDSALYLCASSFLYNPNTEAFFGQGTRLTVV.

V gene TRBV3-1 (or the pseudogene TRBV3-2) combines with J gene TRBJ1-2, with no clear D. The CDR3 sequence is 12 residues long. Trimming removed 2 bases from V and 8 bases from J, with 9 bases in between. Germline CDR1 LGHDT, CDR2 YNNKEL (reference sequence). CDR3 in amino acids: CASSQRPLGYTF. DNA of the CDR3: TGTGCCAGCAGCCAACGGCCGTTGGGCTACACCTTC.

The V gene is TRBV6-4, the J gene TRBJ2-5, with 10 bases fitting TRBD1. The germline gives CDR1 MRHNA, CDR2 SNTAGT. J gave up 4 bases and V 5 bases, and 16 bases lay outside the gene matches. The CDR3 spans 18 residues. Here the CDR3 reads CASSSDNDRDRGRETQYF. In DNA form, the CDR3 reads TGTGCCAGCAGTTCCGACAACGACCGGGACAGGGGACGAGAGACCCAGTACTTC.

The gene calls are TRBV18 and TRBJ2-6; maybe TRBD1 (5 bases). Germline V lookup: CDR1 KGHSH, CDR2 LQKENI. The CDR3 is 16 residues long. V was clipped by 5 bases and J by 2 bases, with 13 bases between them. CDR3 sequence reads: CASSEQAPTGANVLTF. The CDR3 DNA sequence: TGTGCCAGCTCAGAACAGGCTCCAACTGGGGCCAACGTCCTGACTTTC.

The chain uses TRBV29-1 and TRBJ1-2; a possible D gene is TRBD1 (6 bases). The CDR3 consists of 13 residues. V lost 4 bases and J lost 7, with 16 bases in between. Germline V CDR1 and CDR2: SQVTM, ANQGSEA. The CDR3 loop is CSVAGTIGGGYTF. The CDR3, as DNA: TGCAGCGTTGCTGGGACAATCGGTGGTGGCTACACCTTC. The whole variable domain, filled in from reference TRBV29-1 and TRBJ1-2, reads SAVISQKPSRDICQRGTSLTIQCQVDSQVTMMFWYRQQPGQSLTLIATANQGSEATYESGFVIDKFPISRPNLTFSTLTVSNMSPEDSSIYLCSVAGTIGGGYTFGSGTRLTVV.

The V gene is TRBV11-3, the J gene TRBJ1-6; D remains unclear. The germline V and J ends were trimmed by 0 bases and 10 bases, with 7 bases remaining between them. Germline V lookup: CDR1 SGHNT, CDR2 YENEEA. The CDR3 extends over 13 amino acids. DNA for the CDR3: TGTGCCAGCAGCTTAGATGGCATCTCACCCCTCCACTTT. Translation gives CASSLDGISPLHF.

This clone showed up just a few times. The CDR3 DNA reads TGTGCCAGCAGCTCTCCCCCTTGGGCTTCCGCGGCAACTAATGAAAAACTGTTTTTT. Protein: CASSSPPWASAATNEKLFF. The V call is TRBV2, the J call TRBJ1-4, with no clear D. V shed 6 bases and J shed 0 bases, with 23 bases lying between them. The CDR3 spans 19 residues. Germline loops: CDR1 SNHLY, CDR2 FYNNEI.

The chain recombines TRBV3-1 (or the pseudogene TRBV3-2) with TRBJ2-3; TRBD2 matches at 9 bases. The CDR3 is 15 amino acids. Looked up from germline, CDR1 is LGHDT and CDR2 is YNNKEL (reference sequence). With 3 bases clipped from V and 4 bases from J, the junction kept 5 bases outside the gene matches. The CDR3: CASSQRGGAADTQYF. The CDR3 DNA follows: TGTGCCAGCAGCCAGCGGGGGGGCGCGGCAGATACGCAGTATTTT.

This chain joins TRBV19 and TRBJ2-1; 8 positions agree with TRBD2. This CDR3 is built from 14 residues. Germline CDR1 is LNHDA and CDR2 is SQIVND (reference sequence). Trimming cost V 7 bases and J 7 bases; bases outside gene matches: 9. CDR3 in amino acids: CASTTGTSSNEQFF. CDR3 in DNA: TGTGCCAGTACCACCGGGACTAGTTCTAATGAGCAGTTCTTC.

This clone was detected a few times. The rearrangement joins TRBV5-1 to TRBJ2-7, with a weak D call TRBD1 (6 bases). V was clipped by 4 bases and J by 6 bases, with 14 bases between them. The length of the CDR3 is 13 residues. Germline lookup yields CDR1 SGHRS and CDR2 YFSETQ. The CDR3 nucleotides read TGCGCCAGCAGCCGAGGGACAAACGGCGAGCAGTACTTC. Protein: CASSRGTNGEQYF. Together with reference TRBV5-1 and TRBJ2-7, the CDR3 gives the full variable domain: KAGVTQTPRYLIKTRGQQVTLSCSPISGHRSVSWYQQTPGQGLQFLFEYFSETQRNKGNFPGRFSGRQFSNSRSEMNVSTLELGDSALYLCASSRGTNGEQYFGPGTRLTVT.

This clone was observed a handful of times. V is TRBV29-1 and J is TRBJ1-1; a possible D gene is TRBD1 (6 bases). V was shortened by 6 bases and J by 2 bases, with 10 bases between the two germline ends. The CDR3 is made up of 12 amino acids. The germline V gene has CDR1 SQVTM and CDR2 ANQGSEA. The DNA of the CDR3 is TGCAGCGTACAGGGCATTAACACTGAAGCTTTCTTT. Residues: CSVQGINTEAFF.

Judged by abundance, this clone is hyperexpanded. The chain employs TRBV3-1 (or the pseudogene TRBV3-2) and TRBJ2-6, with 7 bases matching TRBD1. The CDR3 covers 18 residues. J lost 0 bases, V lost 1 base, and 6 bases had no gene match. Germline-derived CDR1 and CDR2 are LGHDT and YNNKEL (reference sequence). The DNA for the CDR3 is TGTGCCAGCAGCCAAGCTGGAAACAGGGGCTCTGGGGCCAACGTCCTGACTTTC. It specifies CASSQAGNRGSGANVLTF.

The CDR3 protein is CASSQPQGAGNTIYF. The CDR3, as DNA: TGTGCCAGCAGCCAGCCTCAGGGGGCTGGAAACACCATATATTTT. The gene calls are TRBV3-1 (or the pseudogene TRBV3-2) and TRBJ1-3, with 7 bases aligning to TRBD1. This CDR3 has 15 residues. Germline V gene sequence: CDR1 LGHDT, CDR2 YNNKEL (reference sequence). V dropped 3 bases and J dropped 2; count of bases not matched to a gene: 4.

The chain recombines TRBV7-2 with TRBJ1-2; unclear D gene. V was shortened by 2 bases and J by 5 bases, with 12 bases between the two germline ends. The germline CDR1 and CDR2 sequences are SGHTA and FQGNSA. The CDR3 consists of 14 residues. CDR3 sequence reads: CASSLSQTYYGYTF. Written as DNA, the CDR3 is TGTGCCAGCAGCTTAAGCCAGACCTATTATGGCTACACCTTC.

This chain uses TRBV2 with TRBJ1-1; D gene uncertain. The CDR3 is 13 amino acids. Between the trimmed V and J ends, which lost 1 base and 1 base, there was a span of 4 bases. CDR1 is SNHLY, CDR2 FYNNEI, per germline. The CDR3 DNA reads as TGTGCCAGCAGTGAAGATTCGAACACTGAAGCTTTCTTT. Translated, it gives CASSEDSNTEAFF.

The V and J genes are TRBV28 and TRBJ1-2; 7 bases are shared with TRBD1. The junction had 12 bases not matched to a gene; V was cut back by 3 bases and J by 5 bases. This CDR3 is 16 amino acids long. Germline V gene sequence: CDR1 MDHEN, CDR2 SYDVKM. CDR3 coding DNA: TGTGCCAGCAGTTTCCTTTCGACAGGGAGGGAGTATGGCTACACCTTC. Protein: CASSFLSTGREYGYTF.

The V gene is TRBV2, the J gene TRBJ2-7; D unresolved. In germline, CDR1 is SNHLY, CDR2 FYNNEI. Trimming shortened V by 7 bases and J by 1 base, and 11 bases separated the two germline ends. The CDR3 totals 13 residues. The CDR3 bases are TGTGCCAGCATGCTACAGCCTTCCTACGAGCAGTACTTC. Amino acid sequence: CASMLQPSYEQYF.

The chain combines TRBV5-1 with TRBJ2-3, with D hard to call. V lost 4 bases and J 4 bases, leaving 16 bases between the germline ends. From germline, CDR1 is SGHRS and CDR2 YFSETQ. The CDR3 sequence is 15 residues long. DNA of the CDR3: TGCGCCAGCAGCCGGACCGGAGACGATGCAGATACGCAGTATTTT. It encodes CASSRTGDDADTQYF. The whole variable domain, remainder taken from reference TRBV5-1 and TRBJ2-3, is KAGVTQTPRYLIKTRGQQVTLSCSPISGHRSVSWYQQTPGQGLQFLFEYFSETQRNKGNFPGRFSGRQFSNSRSEMNVSTLELGDSALYLCASSRTGDDADTQYFGPGTRLTVL.

V gene TRBV7-2 combines with J gene TRBJ2-2; D is unresolved. The V gene lost 1 base and the J gene lost 3 bases, with 12 bases spanning the gap. This CDR3 spans 16 amino acids. Germline V gene lookup returns CDR1 SGHTA and CDR2 FQGNSA. The CDR3 region is CASSLDSRSHTGELFF. The DNA of the CDR3 is TGTGCCAGCAGCTTAGACTCGCGGTCCCACACCGGGGAGCTGTTTTTT.